This TCR beta chain was captured in a study of T cell responses to AZD1222 COVID-19 vaccine. Study observations and caveats: There were mostly white British donors and more females than males, and clonal diversity was possibly underestimated. Only a handful of people who got AZD1222 tested seropositive at baseline.

About this clone: The antigen is undetermined.

The CDR3 is made up of 13 amino acids. Trimming removed 2 bases from V and 7 bases from J, with 8 bases in between. Germline lookup yields CDR1 MNHNS and CDR2 SASEGT. Some clones are missing from TCRdb's copy, which holds only in-frame ones; the method was immunoSEQ multiplex PCR. This table has 100,000 to 150,000 clones, 85% to 90% appearing once. The chain couples TRBV6-1 to TRBJ1-4; TRBD1 is a possible D gene (6 bases). This TCR came from an adult in good health. Source: peripheral blood, taken on day 0 of AZD1222 vaccination. As DNA, the CDR3 is TGTGCCAGCAGTGAAAGAGGGGGTGAAAAACTGTTTTTT. This translates into CASSERGGEKLFF.